The present entry profiles one T cell receptor beta chain with its context. No antigen is known for it. The data are from a study of vaccination and CD4 T cells after COVID-19. Sequencing of DNA taken from cultured CD4+ T cells relied on the Oncomine TCR Beta short-read assay. TCRdb itself ran the PCR reads through MiXCR, one entry per CDR3 protein. Of some 6,600 distinct CDR3 sequences in the sample, approximately 20% were seen once. Treatment of the sample: approximately 10-day PBMC culture with coronavirus spike peptide pools or control peptides (ViraFEST assay). ViraFEST expanded antigen-specific T cells with peptide pools, then sequenced TCRs. General study results and limits: It was observed that, in convalescent patients, a median roughly 85% of reactive clones arose only post-vaccination.

V lost 8 bases and J 10 bases, leaving 27 bases between the germline ends. The CDR3 sequence is 16 residues long. This TCR derives from a human donor who had recovered from COVID-19. The rearrangement joins TRBV6-7 to TRBJ1-5, with no clear D. TRBV6-7 is an ORF, with its function uncertain. The source material was CD4+ T cells from blood, cultured in vitro, sampled after SARS-CoV-2 vaccination. The CDR3 loop reads CASDPPPDGVISPQHF. The CDR3 bases are TGTGCCAGCGATCCCCCCCCCGACGGGGTGATATCACCCCAGCATTTT.